The entry that follows covers one TCR beta chain sequence. Its antigen is still unknown. These data originate in a study of vaccination effects on CD4 cells after COVID-19. The overall study: Two doses of BNT162b2 or mRNA-1273 vaccine were administered to participants.

CDR3 length: 15 residues. Trimming left V 1 base short and J 4 bases short, with 10 bases between. CDR1 and CDR2 (germline): KGHSH, LQKENI. Antigen-specific CD4+ T cells were first expanded with viral peptide pools by the ViraFEST assay and only then sequenced. Culturing for more than 9 days preceded CD4+ T cell isolation. Vaccinees lacked prior SARS-CoV-2 infection and tested negative for nucleocapsid antibodies. The method was immunoSEQ multiplex PCR; TCRdb's version includes in-frame clones alone and lacks a portion of them. The table lists fewer than 70,000 clones, 80% of them singletons. The receptor was isolated from a human donor who received a COVID-19 vaccine. The chain couples TRBV18 to TRBJ1-4; a weak D match, TRBD1 (5 bases). The input for sequencing was CD4+ T cells from PBMCs cultured with SARS-CoV-2 spike peptides, taken before COVID-19 vaccination. CDR3 region: CASSPRSTVNEKLFF. CDR3 sequence (DNA): TGTGCCAGCTCACCACGTTCGACAGTTAATGAAAAACTGTTTTTT.